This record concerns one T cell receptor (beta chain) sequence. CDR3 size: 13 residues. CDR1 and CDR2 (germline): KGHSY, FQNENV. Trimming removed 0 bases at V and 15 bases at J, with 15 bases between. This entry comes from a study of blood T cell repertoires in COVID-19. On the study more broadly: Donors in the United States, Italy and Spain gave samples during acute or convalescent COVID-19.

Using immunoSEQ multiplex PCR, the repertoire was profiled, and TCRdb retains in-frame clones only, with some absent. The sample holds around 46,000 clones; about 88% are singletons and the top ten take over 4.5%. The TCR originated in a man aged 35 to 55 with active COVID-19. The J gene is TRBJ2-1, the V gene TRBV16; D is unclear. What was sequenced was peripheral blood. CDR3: CASSQSAPRGRFF. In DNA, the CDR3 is TGTGCCAGCAGCCAATCGGCCCCTCGCGGAAGGTTCTTC.